These T cell receptor beta chains were read from a single sample in a study of early T cells in non-severe SARS-CoV-2 infection. TCRdb passed the 5' RACE reads through MiXCR, listing each CDR3 protein once. The sample includes some 25,000 distinct CDR3 sequences, less than 6% of them seen just once. The sequencing input was whole blood. These receptors came from an adult who was a healthcare worker with PCR-confirmed SARS-CoV-2 infection or an uninfected control (not recorded which). The CDR3 runs from the conserved cysteine through the conserved F or W. D genes are given only for firm matches. Only some rows state a clone size, as once, few, many or a class for expanded clones.

size: -; length: 10; V: TRBV29-1; D: -; J: TRBJ1-1; CDR3: CSVDRLEAFF; DNA: TGCAGCGTTGACAGGCTTGAAGCTTTCTTT
size: many; length: 12; V: TRBV21-1; D: -; J: TRBJ1-1; CDR3: CASSTLNTEAFF; DNA: TGTGCCAGCAGCACTCTGAACACTGAAGCTTTCTTT
size: many; length: 14; V: TRBV20-1; D: TRBD1; J: TRBJ1-5; CDR3: CSAQRSGGRQPQHF; DNA: TGCAGTGCTCAGCGATCAGGGGGGAGGCAGCCCCAGCATTTT
size: few; length: 11; V: TRBV10-2; D: -; J: TRBJ2-7; CDR3: CASRDMDEQYF; DNA: TGCGCCAGCAGAGATATGGACGAGCAGTACTTC
size: many; length: 15; V: TRBV11-2; D: -; J: TRBJ2-5; CDR3: CASSLGGQFGETQYF; DNA: TGTGCCAGCAGCTTAGGGGGGCAGTTCGGAGAGACCCAGTACTTC
size: many; length: 11; V: TRBV28; D: -; J: TRBJ1-1; CDR3: CASSFRQLAFF; DNA: TGTGCCAGCAGTTTCAGGCAGTTAGCTTTCTTT
size: many; length: 15; V: TRBV29-1; D: -; J: TRBJ1-3; CDR3: CSVGARLSSGNTIYF; DNA: TGCAGCGTTGGGGCTCGACTTAGCTCTGGAAACACCATATATTTT
size: many; length: 15; V: TRBV7-6; D: TRBD2; J: TRBJ2-3; CDR3: CASSLNRLAADTQYF; DNA: TGTGCCAGCAGCTTGAACCGACTAGCCGCAGATACGCAGTATTTT
size: many; length: 15; V: TRBV5-1; D: TRBD2; J: TRBJ2-5; CDR3: CASSLARGGRETQYF; DNA: TGCGCCAGCAGCTTGGCTCGGGGGGGCCGCGAGACCCAGTACTTC
size: -; length: 16; V: TRBV21-1; D: -; J: TRBJ2-3; CDR3: CASSPRPTTSTDTQYF; DNA: TGTGCCAGCAGCCCCCGACCCACGACTAGCACAGATACGCAGTATTTT
size: many; length: 13; V: TRBV28; D: -; J: TRBJ2-3; CDR3: CASSLRRGDTQYF; DNA: TGTGCCAGCAGTTTGAGACGGGGAGATACGCAGTATTTT
size: -; length: 13; V: TRBV6-2/TRBV6-3; D: TRBD1; J: TRBJ1-6; CDR3: CANRGQDNSPLHF; DNA: TGTGCCAACAGAGGACAGGACAATTCACCCCTCCACTTT
size: many; length: 15; V: TRBV20-1; D: -; J: TRBJ2-1; CDR3: CSARSGAGGSFRQFF; DNA: TGCAGTGCCCGCAGCGGGGCAGGGGGTTCTTTTAGGCAGTTCTTC
size: many; length: 14; V: TRBV6-5; D: -; J: TRBJ2-3; CDR3: CASRSYPRKGTQYF; DNA: TGTGCCAGCAGGTCTTATCCGCGCAAGGGAACGCAGTATTTT
size: -; length: 15; V: TRBV5-4; D: TRBD1; J: TRBJ2-7; CDR3: CASSLATGESYEQYF; DNA: TGTGCCAGCAGCTTGGCGACAGGGGAATCCTACGAGCAGTACTTC
size: many; length: 14; V: TRBV11-2; D: TRBD1; J: TRBJ2-1; CDR3: CASSPIQGSNEQFF; DNA: TGTGCCAGCAGCCCCATACAGGGGTCGAATGAGCAGTTCTTC
size: many; length: 14; V: TRBV18; D: -; J: TRBJ2-5; CDR3: CASTPTIGSETQYF; DNA: TGTGCCAGCACCCCGACAATCGGGAGTGAGACCCAGTACTTC
size: many; length: 15; V: TRBV7-9; D: -; J: TRBJ1-1; CDR3: CASSNTDARVPEAFF; DNA: TGTGCCAGCAGCAATACTGACGCACGCGTCCCTGAAGCTTTCTTT
size: many; length: 16; V: TRBV15; D: TRBD1; J: TRBJ1-5; CDR3: CATSGRQGSGGQPQHF; DNA: TGTGCCACCAGCGGCCGACAGGGGTCCGGGGGGCAGCCCCAGCATTTT
size: many; length: 16; V: TRBV7-8; D: TRBD2; J: TRBJ2-3; CDR3: CASSSPETSGVDTQYF; DNA: TGTGCCAGCAGCTCCCCCGAGACTAGCGGGGTTGATACGCAGTATTTT
size: many; length: 13; V: TRBV29-1; D: TRBD1; J: TRBJ2-7; CDR3: CSVRDRTTYEQYF; DNA: TGCAGCGTCCGGGACAGGACAACCTACGAGCAGTACTTC
size: few; length: 12; V: TRBV29-1; D: -; J: TRBJ2-5; CDR3: CSTRPVQETQYF; DNA: TGCAGCACCCGACCAGTACAAGAGACCCAGTACTTC
size: many; length: 16; V: TRBV27; D: TRBD1; J: TRBJ1-1; CDR3: CASSSETGVLNTEAFF; DNA: TGTGCCAGCAGTTCAGAGACAGGGGTGTTGAACACTGAAGCTTTCTTT
size: -; length: 14; V: TRBV5-1; D: -; J: TRBJ1-4; CDR3: CASSLRRGSEKLFF; DNA: TGCGCCAGCAGCTTGAGACGGGGGAGTGAAAAACTGTTTTTT
size: -; length: 14; V: TRBV18; D: -; J: TRBJ1-1; CDR3: CASSPAGKNTEAFF; DNA: TGTGCCAGCTCACCAGCCGGCAAGAACACTGAAGCTTTCTTT
size: many; length: 14; V: TRBV7-9; D: -; J: TRBJ1-3; CDR3: CASSQARDPNTIYF; DNA: TGTGCCAGCAGCCAAGCCCGGGACCCAAACACCATATATTTT
size: few; length: 15; V: TRBV20-1; D: TRBD2; J: TRBJ2-1; CDR3: CSARSPSGGVNEQFF; DNA: TGCAGTGCTAGATCCCCTAGCGGGGGGGTCAATGAGCAGTTCTTC
size: many; length: 15; V: TRBV5-4; D: -; J: TRBJ2-3; CDR3: CASSSGGASTDTQYF; DNA: TGTGCCAGCAGCTCAGGGGGGGCCTCCACAGATACGCAGTATTTT
size: few; length: 13; V: TRBV20-1; D: -; J: TRBJ2-3; CDR3: CSARSRAENTQYF; DNA: TGCAGTGCTAGATCCCGTGCCGAGAATACGCAGTATTTT